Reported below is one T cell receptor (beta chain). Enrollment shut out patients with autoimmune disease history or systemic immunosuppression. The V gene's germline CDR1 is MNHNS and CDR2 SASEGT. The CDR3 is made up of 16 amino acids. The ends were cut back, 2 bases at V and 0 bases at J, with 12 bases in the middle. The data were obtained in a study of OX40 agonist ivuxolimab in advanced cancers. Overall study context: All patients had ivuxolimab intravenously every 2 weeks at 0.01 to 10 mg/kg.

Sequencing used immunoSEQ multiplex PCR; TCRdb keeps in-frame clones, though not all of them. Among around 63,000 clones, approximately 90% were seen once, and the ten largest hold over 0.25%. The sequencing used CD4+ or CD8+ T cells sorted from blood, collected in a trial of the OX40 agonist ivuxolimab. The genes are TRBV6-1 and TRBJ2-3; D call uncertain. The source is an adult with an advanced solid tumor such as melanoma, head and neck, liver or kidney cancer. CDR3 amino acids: CASSEPYRTSTDTQYF. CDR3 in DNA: TGTGCCAGCAGTGAACCATATCGTACTAGCACAGATACGCAGTATTTT.